This TCR beta chain appears in the sequencing data of a study of blood T cells in healthy people across ages. Trimming pared 7 bases from V and 6 bases from J, leaving 18 bases between. This CDR3 spans 14 amino acids. Study-level points and caveats: Bulk PBMC profiling left naive and antigen-experienced comparisons inconclusive. Naive T cell percentage showed a strong correlation with the diversity of TCR beta.

Comments on this clonotype: Its specificity is not known.

The individuals who served as donors were healthy Caucasians living in Russia, aged about 6 to 100. The second PCR ran about 6 to 11 cycles with a sample-barcoded 5' primer and J-beta primers. Unique molecular identifiers of 12 random nucleotides labeled each cDNA. One entry per CDR3 protein, called by TCRdb with MiXCR from the 5' RACE reads. The sample includes approximately 1.5 million distinct CDR3 sequences, under 55% of them seen just once. The chain is built from TRBV12-3 or TRBV12-4 and TRBJ1-2; D is unresolved. The specimen was blood. The TCR sequence derives from a woman aged 18-30 years in good health. The CDR3 loop is CASTPTPGIDGYTF. CDR3 coding DNA: TGTGCCAGCACCCCGACACCCGGGATCGATGGCTACACCTTC.